The present T cell receptor beta chain was sequenced within a study of T cell responses to AZD1222 COVID-19 vaccine. Background on the study: Both about-4-week and about-12-week second-dose recipients were combined. General observations from the study: Donors were largely white British and mainly female; clonal diversity was possibly underestimated. Repertoire sampling occurred only after the peak T cell response. Spike-specific TCR breadth and depth went up after people got two AZD1222 doses.

The germline V gene encodes CDR1 SGHRS and CDR2 YFSETQ. This CDR3 has 15 amino acids. Trimming pared 3 bases from V and 2 bases from J, leaving 14 bases between. Clones were sequenced by immunoSEQ multiplex PCR, and TCRdb holds only the in-frame ones, with some missing. Of roughly 180,000 clones in the sample, around 90% are singletons; the top ten hold 0.4% to 0.5%. About this clone: The antigen is unknown. The sample has other DNA sequences that encode this CDR3 too.

Sample: peripheral blood, taken on day 0 of AZD1222 vaccination. The sequence came from an adult in good health. The V gene is TRBV5-1, the J gene TRBJ1-2, with D maybe TRBD1 (6 bases). This chain's CDR3 is CASSSTGGPNYGYTF. The CDR3 DNA is TGCGCCAGCAGCTCGACGGGGGGGCCAAACTATGGCTACACCTTC.